This passage covers 5 T cell receptor beta chains from one sample sequenced in a study of CD8+CD57+ T cells in acquired aplastic anemia. TCR beta VDJ and CDR3 profiles were obtained from a genomic DNA template. MiXCR, run by TCRdb on the reads, gives a single entry per CDR3 protein. The sample has 100,000 to 150,000 distinct CDR3 sequences, about 48% seen once. The sample was sorted CD4+, CD8+, or CD8+CD57+ T cells (not recorded which) from PBMCs. These receptors were obtained from a human donor in good health, serving as a control.

This clonotype came up a few times. One junction end disagrees with the germline gene, perhaps due to a read error. The chain has TRBV7-2 and TRBJ2-1; TRBD2 might be the D (5 bases). The CDR3 has 13 residues. Germline loops: CDR1 SGHTA, CDR2 FQGNSA. CDR3 protein: CASSLHGSGELFF. The CDR3 DNA follows: TGTGCCAGCAGCCTTCACGGATCCGGGGAGCTGTTCTTC.

The chain joins TRBV11-3 to TRBJ1-4, with D uncertain. Trimming pared 3 bases from V and 8 bases from J, leaving 4 bases between. This CDR3 region has 11 residues. The germline gives CDR1 SGHNT, CDR2 YENEEA. The DNA for the CDR3 is TGTGCCAGCAGCTTGGACGAAAAACTGTTTTTT. Its translation is CASSLDEKLFF. Looking up the rest from reference TRBV11-3 and TRBJ1-4 gives the full variable domain: EAGVVQSPRYKIIEKKQPVAFWCNPISGHNTLYWYLQNLGQGPELLIRYENEEAVDDSQLPKDRFSAERLKGVDSTLKIQPAELGDSAVYLCASSLDEKLFFGSGTQLSVL.

J is TRBJ2-2 and V is TRBV12-3 or TRBV12-4, with D possibly TRBD2 on 5 matching bases. V was clipped by 9 bases and J by 2 bases, with 13 bases between them. The CDR3 covers 14 residues. CDR3 in amino acids: CASSDYVNTGELFF. The DNA of the CDR3 is TGTGCCAGTTCAGACTACGTTAACACCGGGGAGCTGTTTTTT.

There are many counts of this clonotype. V usage is TRBV10-3 and J usage is TRBJ2-3; 7 bases match TRBD2. Losses at the gene ends were 0 bases for V and 8 bases for J; bases not matched to a gene: 14. Germline assignment: CDR1 ENHRY and CDR2 SYGVKD. CDR3 length equals 17 residues. The CDR3 region is CAISESKASGAVGTQYF. The CDR3, as DNA: TGTGCCATCAGTGAGTCGAAGGCTAGCGGCGCGGTTGGTACGCAGTATTTT.

This chain connects TRBV20-1 to TRBJ1-3; D not resolved. V gave up 3 bases and J gave up 2 bases, with 8 bases separating them. Germline V gene lookup returns CDR1 DFQATT and CDR2 SNEGSKA (reference sequence). CDR3 length: 13 residues. The CDR3 DNA reads as TGCAGTGCTAGGGGTGGTACTGGAAACACCATATATTTT. Amino acids: CSARGGTGNTIYF.